One sample yielded the 3 T cell receptor beta chains listed below, sequenced in a study of shared clonotypes between healthy human individuals. Profiled with immunoSEQ multiplex PCR; TCRdb holds only in-frame clones, not every one. This table holds 2 million to 2.5 million clones, 85% to 95% found once. Sequences were obtained from naive CD4+ T cells sorted from blood. Documented subset: CD45RA+ positively selected. These receptors originate from a young man in good health.

The J gene is TRBJ1-2, the V gene TRBV6-1; 9 nucleotides align to TRBD1. This CDR3 has 17 residues. Losses at the gene ends were 0 bases for V and 0 bases for J; bases not matched to a gene: 5. Germline V gives CDR1 MNHNS, CDR2 SASEGT. The CDR3 spells CASSEALGQGANYGYTF. The CDR3, as DNA: TGTGCCAGCAGTGAAGCGCTGGGACAGGGTGCTAACTATGGCTACACCTTC.

This rearrangement joins TRBV11-2 to TRBJ2-5; 7 positions agree with TRBD1. Germline CDR1 is SGHAT and CDR2 is FQNNGV. The CDR3 covers 13 residues. With 6 bases clipped from V and 4 bases from J, the junction kept 5 bases outside the gene matches. The CDR3 sequence is CASRRTGVETQYF. CDR3 sequence (DNA): TGTGCCAGCAGGCGAACAGGGGTAGAGACCCAGTACTTC.

The V call is TRBV6-5, the J call TRBJ2-2, with D perhaps matching TRBD1 (6 bases). Deletions cut 6 bases from V and 5 bases from J, with 16 bases between. The CDR3 runs to 15 residues. Per germline, CDR1 MNHEY and CDR2 SVGAGI. The CDR3 here is CASSPNRVWTGELFF. The CDR3 DNA reads TGTGCCAGCAGCCCGAACAGGGTTTGGACCGGGGAGCTGTTTTTT.